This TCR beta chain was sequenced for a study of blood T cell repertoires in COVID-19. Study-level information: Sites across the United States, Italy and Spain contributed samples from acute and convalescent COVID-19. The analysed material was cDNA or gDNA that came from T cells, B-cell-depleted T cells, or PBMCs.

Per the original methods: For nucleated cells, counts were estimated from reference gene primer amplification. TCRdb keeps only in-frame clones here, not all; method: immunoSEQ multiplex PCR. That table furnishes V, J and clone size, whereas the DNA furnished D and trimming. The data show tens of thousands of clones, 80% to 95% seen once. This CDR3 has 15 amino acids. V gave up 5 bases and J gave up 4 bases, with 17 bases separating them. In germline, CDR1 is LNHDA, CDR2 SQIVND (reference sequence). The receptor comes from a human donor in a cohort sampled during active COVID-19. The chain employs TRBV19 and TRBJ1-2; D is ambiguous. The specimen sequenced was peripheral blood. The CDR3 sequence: CASSSTEGTGYGYTF. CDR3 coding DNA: TGTGCCAGTAGTTCGACTGAGGGTACGGGCTATGGCTACACCTTC.